This entry lists 17 T cell receptor beta chains sequenced from one sample in a study of blood T cell repertoires in COVID-19. The method was immunoSEQ multiplex PCR; TCRdb's version includes in-frame clones alone and lacks a portion of them. The sample lists some 200,000 clones, almost 85% occurring once. The sequenced sample consisted of peripheral blood. These receptors originate from a woman in her 70s with COVID-19, enrolled during active disease.

This chain joins TRBV28 and TRBJ1-1; TRBD1 matches 8 bases. The length of the CDR3 is 13 residues. V was clipped by 5 bases and J by 5 bases; unmatched bases: 4. The germline V gene encodes CDR1 MDHEN and CDR2 SYDVKM. This CDR3 is CASSGDRRTEAFF. CDR3 bases: TGTGCCAGCAGTGGGGACAGGAGAACTGAAGCTTTCTTT.

The rearrangement uses TRBV19 and TRBJ1-4; D uncertain. The CDR3 consists of 13 residues. V dropped 5 bases and J dropped 4 bases, with 8 bases sitting between them. Germline CDR1 LNHDA, CDR2 SQIVND (reference sequence). CDR3 coding DNA: TGTGCCAGTAGTTTCCGTAGTAATGAAAAACTGTTTTTT. Residues: CASSFRSNEKLFF.

J is TRBJ2-7 and V is TRBV25-1, with TRBD1 as a possible D gene (5 bases). From germline, CDR1 is MGHDK and CDR2 SYGVNS. This CDR3 contains 13 residues. The V gene lost 8 bases and the J gene lost 4 bases, with 15 bases spanning the gap. CDR3 region: CASQQTDTYEQYF. The CDR3 DNA is TGTGCCAGCCAGCAGACAGACACATACGAGCAGTACTTC.

The rearrangement links TRBV5-6 to TRBJ1-3; 10 bases are shared with TRBD1. The CDR3 spans 16 residues. Trimming removed 1 base from V and 9 bases from J; junction bases left unmatched: 10. Per the germline V gene, CDR1 is SGHDT and CDR2 is YYEEEE. The CDR3, as DNA: TGTGCCAGCAGCTTGTTAGTGGGACAGGGGACGAGCACCATATATTTT. This codes for CASSLLVGQGTSTIYF.

This sequence joins TRBV6-5 and TRBJ2-5; tentative D call: TRBD1 (6 bases). Germline V gene sequence: CDR1 MNHEY, CDR2 SVGAGI. There are 13 residues in the CDR3. V dropped 6 bases and J dropped 5 bases, with 13 bases sitting between them. The chain's CDR3 is CASRQGSMETQYF. CDR3 nucleotide sequence: TGTGCCAGCAGGCAGGGGAGTATGGAGACCCAGTACTTC.

This chain joins TRBV5-6 and TRBJ2-7; 9 bases agree with TRBD2. Looked up from germline, CDR1 is SGHDT and CDR2 is YYEEEE. The CDR3 is 15 amino acids. Germline trimming cut 1 base from V and 7 bases from J; bases unmatched to any gene: 9. CDR3 in amino acids: CASSLTAGGPSEQYF. For the CDR3, the DNA is TGTGCCAGCAGCTTGACGGCGGGAGGGCCAAGTGAGCAGTACTTC.

The rearrangement links TRBV9 to TRBJ2-3, with 12 bases matching TRBD2. After removal of 3 bases from V and 4 bases from J, the junction contained 9 bases not matched to a gene. The CDR3 loop spans 17 amino acids. Germline loops: CDR1 SGDLS, CDR2 YYNGEE. The CDR3 bases are TGTGCCAGCAGCGCTGCCCGACTAGCGGGGGCGGCAGATACGCAGTATTTT. Its translation: CASSAARLAGAADTQYF.

Remarks on this clone: In the same sample, other DNA sequences code for this CDR3. The CDR3 region has the DNA TGTGCCAGCAGCTTAAACGGAGGGGACGGCTACACCTTC. Encoded protein: CASSLNGGDGYTF. The rearrangement joins TRBV7-3 to TRBJ1-2, with a tentative D call TRBD1 (5 bases). The V gene lost 1 base and the J gene lost 8 bases, with 11 bases spanning the gap. The CDR3 contains 13 residues. Looked up from germline, CDR1 is SGHTA and CDR2 is FQGTGA.

V is TRBV3-1 (or the pseudogene TRBV3-2) and J is TRBJ1-6; the D gene is possibly TRBD1 (5 bases). V was pared by 1 base and J by 8 bases, with 9 bases between. This CDR3 is built from 14 residues. The germline CDR1 and CDR2 sequences are LGHDT and YNNKEL (reference sequence). The CDR3 sequence: CASSQGTPDSPLHF. The CDR3 coding sequence is TGTGCCAGCAGCCAAGGGACACCCGATTCACCCCTCCACTTT.

This chain links TRBV5-1 with TRBJ1-1; weak D call: TRBD1 (6 bases). Between the trimmed V and J ends, which lost 0 bases and 1 base, there was a span of 16 bases. The CDR3 length is 17 residues. The germline gives CDR1 SGHRS, CDR2 YFSETQ. CDR3 protein: CASSLALQGSPNTEAFF. Written as DNA, the CDR3 is TGCGCCAGCAGCTTGGCCCTACAGGGATCCCCGAACACTGAAGCTTTCTTT.

The chain links TRBV11-3 to TRBJ1-6, with D possibly TRBD1 on 6 matching bases. V gave up 2 bases and J gave up 10 bases, with 9 bases separating them. In germline, CDR1 is SGHNT, CDR2 YENEEA. The CDR3 totals 13 residues. As DNA, the CDR3 is TGTGCCAGCAGCTTAAGTAGGGGGTCACCCCTCCACTTT. Its translation: CASSLSRGSPLHF.

The V and J genes are TRBV18 and TRBJ1-4, with TRBD1 identical over 8 bases. From germline, CDR1 is KGHSH and CDR2 LQKENI. V trimming: 2 bases; J trimming: 8 bases; junction bases outside the gene matches: 10. This CDR3 is built from 16 residues. The CDR3 sequence is CASSPLPGQDGEKLFF. DNA of the CDR3: TGTGCCAGCTCACCATTACCGGGACAGGACGGAGAAAAACTGTTTTTT.

This chain connects TRBV5-1 to TRBJ2-7; the match to TRBD1 covers 9 bases. With V trimmed by 0 bases and J by 2 bases, 12 bases remained unmatched. This CDR3 comprises 18 residues. Germline V gene data show CDR1 as SGHRS and CDR2 as YFSETQ. In DNA, the CDR3 is TGCGCCAGCAGCTTGGAGGGGACAGGGTACATAACGGCCTACGAGCAGTACTTC. Translated: CASSLEGTGYITAYEQYF.

The V call is TRBV4-3, the J call TRBJ1-6; no definite D call. In germline, CDR1 is LGHNA, CDR2 YSLEER. The CDR3 spans 16 residues. The V gene lost 0 bases and the J gene lost 5 bases, with 11 bases spanning the gap. For the CDR3, the DNA is TGCGCCAGCAGCCAAGACCTGACAATGAATAATTCACCCCTCCACTTT. Protein product: CASSQDLTMNNSPLHF.

The J gene is TRBJ2-5, the V gene TRBV7-2, with TRBD1 as a possible D gene (5 bases). This CDR3 comprises 15 residues. V was clipped by 4 bases and J by 4 bases, with 16 bases between them. Looked up from germline, CDR1 is SGHTA and CDR2 is FQGNSA. The CDR3 region is CASSYQGFTVETQYF. The CDR3 DNA sequence: TGTGCCAGCAGCTACCAGGGTTTCACCGTAGAGACCCAGTACTTC.

This clone has a single count. J is TRBJ1-2 and V is TRBV5-1, with 10 nucleotides matching TRBD1. The germline gives CDR1 SGHRS, CDR2 YFSETQ. The CDR3 contains 14 residues. The V and J ends lost 5 bases and 6 bases, in that order; junction bases with no gene match: 7. This CDR3 reads CASRKGQGENGYTF. CDR3 nucleotide sequence: TGCGCCAGCAGAAAAGGACAGGGGGAAAATGGCTACACCTTC.

The V gene is TRBV19, the J gene TRBJ2-1, with 8 bases fitting TRBD2. Germline V gene data show CDR1 as LNHDA and CDR2 as SQIVND (reference sequence). With V trimmed by 6 bases and J by 6 bases, 10 bases remained unmatched. The CDR3 covers 15 residues. The CDR3 DNA reads TGTGCCAGTAGGAAGAGCGGGAGAAGTTTCAATGAGCAGTTCTTC. Residues: CASRKSGRSFNEQFF. Full variable domain (outside the CDR3, taken from reference TRBV19 and TRBJ2-1): DGGITQSPKYLFRKEGQNVTLSCEQNLNHDAMYWYRQDPGQGLRLIYYSQIVNDFQKGDIAEGYSVSREKKESFPLTVTSAQKNPTAFYLCASRKSGRSFNEQFFGPGTRLTVL.